The 32 T cell receptor beta chains below all came from one sample that was sequenced in a study of tumor-infiltrating lymphocytes in oesophageal squamous cell carcinoma. TCRdb itself ran the PCR reads through MiXCR, one entry per CDR3 protein. Among 3,500 or so distinct CDR3 sequences, over 15% were seen once, and the ten largest hold 20% to 30%. Sequencing was performed on esophageal tumor tissue. All receptors come from a male donor with esophageal squamous cell carcinoma.

In its sample, this clonotype was seen many times. The rearrangement uses TRBV5-4 and TRBJ1-2, with 7 bases lining up with TRBD1. Germline-derived CDR1 and CDR2 are SGHNT and YYREEE (reference sequence). There are 13 residues in the CDR3. V dropped 3 bases and J dropped 2; count of bases not matched to a gene: 1. The CDR3 nucleotides are TGTGCCAGCAGCTCGGGACAGAACTATGGCTACACCTTC. Translation gives CASSSGQNYGYTF.

The chain recombines TRBV20-1 with TRBJ1-4; weak D call: TRBD1 (5 bases). Germline CDR1 DFQATT, CDR2 SNEGSKA (reference sequence). The CDR3 consists of 14 residues. V lost 5 bases and J 5 bases, leaving 15 bases between the germline ends. The CDR3 spells CSALSPGVNEKLFF. The CDR3 DNA is TGCAGTGCTTTATCACCGGGGGTCAATGAAAAACTGTTTTTT.

In this sample, this clonotype is medium-sized. V is TRBV6-6 and J is TRBJ2-7; D remains unclear. This CDR3 has 14 residues. Germline CDR1 MNHNY, CDR2 SVGAGI (reference sequence). The V end lost 2 bases, the J end lost 0 bases, and 8 bases lay between the germline ends. Here the CDR3 reads CASSYVGRSYEQYF. The CDR3 DNA sequence: TGTGCCAGCAGTTACGTGGGCCGCTCCTACGAGCAGTACTTC.

V and J are TRBV20-1 and TRBJ2-5; the D is unclear. The germline V gene has CDR1 DFQATT and CDR2 SNEGSKA (reference sequence). V was clipped by 2 bases and J by 5 bases, with 9 bases between them. The CDR3 has 12 amino acids. CDR3 coding DNA: TGCAGTGCTAGATGGGGTGGTGAGACCCAGTACTTC. Encoded protein: CSARWGGETQYF.

This clonotype was found many times. The genes are TRBV4-1 and TRBJ2-6; 7 bases are a match to TRBD1. CDR3 size: 18 residues. With 5 bases clipped from V and 0 bases from J, the junction kept 10 bases outside the gene matches. Germline values: CDR1 MGHRA, CDR2 YSYEKL. CDR3 protein: CASSYPGTAYSGANVLTF. The CDR3 DNA sequence: TGCGCCAGCAGCTACCCCGGGACAGCTTACTCTGGGGCCAACGTCCTGACTTTC.

This clonotype is classed as medium-sized (0.01 to 0.1%). This chain links TRBV7-9 with TRBJ2-3, with a tentative D call TRBD2 (6 bases). V was shortened by 1 base and J by 1 base, with 12 bases between the two germline ends. Germline CDR1 SEHNR, CDR2 FQNEAQ (reference sequence). This CDR3 comprises 16 residues. CDR3 region: CASSLVGLDRTDTQYF. Written as DNA, the CDR3 is TGTGCCAGCAGCTTAGTGGGACTGGACCGCACAGATACGCAGTATTTT.

This clonotype is labeled as large (0.1 to 1%). The V call is TRBV11-3, the J call TRBJ2-1, with a tentative D call TRBD2 (6 bases). Trimming removed 1 base at V and 8 bases at J, with 9 bases between. CDR1 and CDR2 (germline): SGHNT, YENEEA. The CDR3 runs to 13 residues. For the CDR3, the DNA is TGTGCCAGCAGCTTAGCGGGGGTGGATGAGCAGTTCTTC. It is translated as CASSLAGVDEQFF. Supplemented by reference TRBV11-3 and TRBJ2-1, the full variable domain reads EAGVVQSPRYKIIEKKQPVAFWCNPISGHNTLYWYLQNLGQGPELLIRYENEEAVDDSQLPKDRFSAERLKGVDSTLKIQPAELGDSAVYLCASSLAGVDEQFFGPGTRLTVL.

This clonotype was seen many times. J is TRBJ2-3 and V is TRBV5-4; 11 bases are shared with TRBD2. In germline, CDR1 is SGHNT, CDR2 YYREEE (reference sequence). This CDR3 comprises 14 residues. Trimming at V came to 2 bases and at J to 11 bases, leaving 7 bases not matched to a gene. CDR3 loop: CASSFSKLAGGQYF. The CDR3 DNA is TGTGCCAGCAGCTTTAGTAAGCTAGCGGGGGGGCAGTATTTT.

This clonotype qualifies as medium-sized. The chain recombines TRBV5-4 with TRBJ2-6; no definite D call. In germline, CDR1 is SGHNT, CDR2 YYREEE (reference sequence). Deletions cut 1 base from V and 1 base from J, with 6 bases between. CDR3 size: 15 residues. The CDR3 region has the DNA TGTGCCAGCAGCTTGATCCGGTCTGGGGCCAACGTCCTGACTTTC. This gives the protein CASSLIRSGANVLTF.

Regarding this clonotype: The CDR3 does not close with the conserved phenylalanine or tryptophan, likely indicating a read error. Because the CDR3's place on the DNA is in doubt, the DNA is left out and the CDR3 is given as listed by TCRdb. Here the CDR3 reads CASSIPLA. This rearrangement joins TRBV19 to TRBJ2-6; the listed D gene, TRBD2, was not tested against the DNA. The CDR3 spans 8 amino acids, including both terminal residues. Germline CDR1 is LNHDA and CDR2 is SQIVND (reference sequence).

In its sample, this clonotype was seen many times. J is TRBJ2-5 and V is TRBV11-2, with 7 bases aligning to TRBD1. This CDR3 contains 14 residues. V shed 6 bases, J shed 11 bases, and the junction held 15 bases outside the gene matches. Germline CDR1 reads SGHAT; CDR2 reads FQNNGV. The CDR3 region has the DNA TGTGCCAGCAGTATAGGGACAGTCTACAATGAGCAGTACTTC. It codes for CASSIGTVYNEQYF.

This clonotype has at least ten counts. The chain recombines TRBV18 with TRBJ1-5; 9 positions agree with TRBD1. From germline, CDR1 is KGHSH and CDR2 LQKENI. V was pared by 5 bases and J by 5 bases, with 4 bases of the junction left unmatched. The CDR3 extends over 14 amino acids. DNA for the CDR3: TGTGCCAGCTCAGCGGGACAGGGAGATCAGCCCCAGCATTTT. Protein: CASSAGQGDQPQHF. The full variable domain, completed using reference TRBV18 and TRBJ1-5, is NAGVMQNPRHLVRRRGQEARLRCSPMKGHSHVYWYRQLPEEGLKFMVYLQKENIIDESGMPKERFSAEFPKEGPSILRIQQVVRGDSAAYFCASSAGQGDQPQHFGDGTRLSIL.

This clonotype was seen more than once but under ten times. The chain uses TRBV6-2 or TRBV6-3 and TRBJ2-7; D might be TRBD1 or TRBD2, each matching 5 bases. CDR1 is MNHEY, CDR2 SVGEGT, per germline. V was pared by 2 bases and J by 9 bases, with 8 bases between. CDR3 size: 11 residues. CDR3 amino acids: CASSYHGGQYF. CDR3 in DNA: TGTGCCAGCAGTTACCATGGGGGGCAGTACTTC.

In its sample, this clonotype was seen many times. The chain joins TRBV10-2 to TRBJ1-6; D is perhaps TRBD1 (5 bases). Germline V lookup: CDR1 WSHSY, CDR2 SAAADI. This CDR3 has 12 amino acids. V was cut by 6 bases and J by 9 bases, with 9 bases left in between. CDR3 in amino acids: CASRTDPSPLHF. In DNA, the CDR3 is TGCGCCAGCAGGACAGACCCTTCACCCCTCCACTTT.

There are many counts of this clonotype. The chain uses TRBV10-1 and TRBJ2-2, with 7 bases lining up with TRBD1. The length of the CDR3 is 14 residues. The germline CDR1 and CDR2 sequences are WNHNN and SYGVQD (reference sequence). V dropped 4 bases and J dropped 5; count of bases not matched to a gene: 4. CDR3 protein: CASSAGTVTGELFF. The CDR3, as DNA: TGCGCCAGCAGTGCCGGGACAGTGACCGGGGAGCTGTTTTTT.

This clonotype appeared a single time. Given the absence of the conserved phenylalanine or tryptophan at the CDR3 end, a read error is likely. It is unclear where the CDR3 begins or ends on the DNA, so no DNA is shown, and the CDR3 is as TCRdb lists it. This chain links TRBV27 with TRBJ2-7; TRBD2 is the table's D call and was not checked against the DNA. The CDR3 is 17 amino acids long, termini counted. From germline, CDR1 is MNHEY and CDR2 SMNVEV (reference sequence). The chain's CDR3 is CASSPLFGANYGYTFGS.

This clonotype was detected many times. The rearrangement joins TRBV6-1 to TRBJ1-2, with D possibly matching TRBD1 (6 bases). The CDR3 covers 14 residues. V gave up 6 bases and J gave up 4 bases, with 15 bases separating them. CDR1 and CDR2 from the germline V gene are MNHNS and SASEGT. DNA of the CDR3: TGTGCCAGCAGCGGCACCGGGACAACCTATGGCTACACCTTC. This sequence encodes CASSGTGTTYGYTF.

This clonotype appeared many times. J is TRBJ1-1 and V is TRBV11-1, with 8 positions matching TRBD1. The germline gives CDR1 SGHAT, CDR2 FQDESV (reference sequence). The ends lost 10 bases at V and 1 base at J; junction bases unmatched: 5. The CDR3 is made up of 13 amino acids. This chain's CDR3 is CATQDRANTEAFF. CDR3 DNA sequence: TGTGCCACCCAGGACAGGGCGAACACTGAAGCTTTCTTT. Combining the CDR3 with reference TRBV11-1 and TRBJ1-1 gives the whole variable domain EAEVAQSPRYKITEKSQAVAFWCDPISGHATLYWYRQILGQGPELLVQFQDESVVDDSQLPKDRFSAERLKGVDSTLKIQPAELGDSAMYLCATQDRANTEAFFGQGTRLTVV.

By share of the sample, this clonotype is medium-sized (0.01 to 0.1%). The chain uses TRBV10-3 and TRBJ2-6; D is possibly TRBD1 (8 bases). V lost 6 bases and J 1 base, leaving 13 bases between the germline ends. The CDR3 extends over 16 amino acids. CDR1 and CDR2 from the germline V gene are ENHRY and SYGVKD. The CDR3 loop reads CAIRQGGYSGANVLTF. CDR3 DNA sequence: TGTGCCATCAGACAGGGGGGGTATTCTGGGGCCAACGTCCTGACTTTC.

This sequence joins TRBV5-1 and TRBJ2-1; tentatively, D is TRBD2 (5 bases). V lost 4 bases, J lost 3 bases, and 11 bases lay in between. Germline lookup yields CDR1 SGHRS and CDR2 YFSETQ. The CDR3 consists of 14 residues. Written as DNA, the CDR3 is TGCGCCAGCAGCCGAGGGCTTGACTACAATGAGCAGTTCTTC. This gives the protein CASSRGLDYNEQFF.

This clonotype is categorized as medium-sized. The gene calls are TRBV6-1 and TRBJ2-3, with 12 bases identical to TRBD2. J lost 3 bases, V lost 6 bases, and 4 bases had no gene match. Germline V gene data show CDR1 as MNHNS and CDR2 as SASEGT. The CDR3 runs to 15 residues. In nucleotides, the CDR3 is TGTGCCAGCAGCAGGACTAGCGGGGATACAGATACGCAGTATTTT. Its translation: CASSRTSGDTDTQYF.

In this sample, this clonotype turned up many times. The chain recombines TRBV12-3 or TRBV12-4 with TRBJ2-2; TRBD1 matches at 7 bases. The CDR3 runs 14 residues. J gave up 1 base and V 6 bases, and 2 bases lay outside the gene matches. CDR3 bases: TGTGCCAGCAGCGGGACAGTGAACACCGGGGAGCTGTTTTTT. Translating it yields CASSGTVNTGELFF.

This chain links TRBV25-1 with TRBJ1-1, with 10 positions matching TRBD1. The J call is doubtful: the DNA matches TRBJ1-5 better. The CDR3 has 13 amino acids. The germline gives CDR1 MGHDK, CDR2 SYGVNS. CDR3 sequence: CASSGPGTGAQHF. In DNA, the CDR3 is TGTGCCAGCAGTGGGCCCGGGACAGGGGCCCAGCATTTT.

This clonotype was detected ten times or more. The chain couples TRBV12-3 or TRBV12-4 to TRBJ1-2; TRBD1 matches 10 bases. V lost 5 bases, J lost 5 bases, and 5 bases stayed unmatched. The CDR3 length is 14 residues. This CDR3 reads CASSPWTGGYGYTF. The CDR3 region has the DNA TGTGCCAGCAGTCCGTGGACAGGGGGATATGGCTACACCTTC.

The CDR3 region has the DNA TGCAGTGCTAGAGATGAGGTTAGCTCCTACAATGAGCAGTTCTTC. Its protein is CSARDEVSSYNEQFF. The chain employs TRBV20-1 and TRBJ2-1; D unresolved. Trimming took 0 bases from V and 0 from J, leaving 9 bases between them. CDR3 length: 15 residues. Germline loops: CDR1 DFQATT, CDR2 SNEGSKA (reference sequence).

This clonotype was observed at least ten times. The V gene is TRBV6-4, the J gene TRBJ2-3; the match to TRBD2 covers 13 bases. V dropped 3 bases and J dropped 1; count of bases not matched to a gene: 1. The germline V gene has CDR1 MRHNA and CDR2 SNTAGT. The CDR3 is 16 residues long. The CDR3 coding sequence is TGTGCCAGCAGTGAAGGGACTAGCGGGGGCACAGATACGCAGTATTTT. As protein: CASSEGTSGGTDTQYF.

By proportion, this clonotype is medium-sized (0.01 to 0.1%). This rearrangement joins TRBV11-2 to TRBJ2-5; 10 bases are a match to TRBD1. Germline loops: CDR1 SGHAT, CDR2 FQNNGV. The CDR3 runs 14 residues. V gave up 4 bases and J gave up 4 bases; unmatched junction bases: 3. CDR3 region: CASSSRTGGETQYF. CDR3 sequence (DNA): TGTGCCAGCAGCTCGAGGACAGGGGGAGAGACCCAGTACTTC.

The sample holds many counts of this clonotype. This chain connects TRBV5-1 to TRBJ1-5; tentative D call: TRBD1 (6 bases). Between the trimmed V and J ends, which lost 4 bases and 3 bases, there was a span of 23 bases. The CDR3 loop spans 18 amino acids. Germline V gene lookup returns CDR1 SGHRS and CDR2 YFSETQ. The CDR3 nucleotides are TGCGCCAGCAGCGGTTCCCGGACAGAACGGAGCCCCAATCAGCCCCAGCATTTT. This gives the protein CASSGSRTERSPNQPQHF.

Only a few counts were recorded for this clonotype. The J gene is TRBJ2-1, the V gene TRBV20-1; D ambiguous. Germline lookup yields CDR1 DFQATT and CDR2 SNEGSKA (reference sequence). CDR3 length: 10 amino acids. The V gene lost 5 bases and the J gene lost 10 bases, with 9 bases spanning the gap. CDR3 amino acids: CSAPVVEQFF. The CDR3 coding sequence is TGCAGTGCTCCTGTTGTAGAGCAGTTCTTC.

This clonotype was counted a few times. V usage is TRBV20-1 and J usage is TRBJ2-5, with 8 bases identical to TRBD1. The DNA end favors TRBJ2-7, so the J call may be wrong. The CDR3 length is 15 residues. Germline V CDR1 and CDR2: DFQATT, SNEGSKA (reference sequence). The DNA for the CDR3 is TGCAGTGCTAGAGGTACCGACAGGGGCTCCTACGAGCAGTACTTC. Translating it yields CSARGTDRGSYEQYF.

As for this clonotype: One base away lies a much larger clone, so this may be a sequencing read error. The chain links TRBV4-1 to TRBJ1-4, with 7 nucleotides matching TRBD1. Germline V gene sequence: CDR1 MGHRA, CDR2 YSYEKL. The CDR3 consists of 14 residues. The CDR3 reads CASSRDRTNAKLFF. As DNA, the CDR3 is TGCGCCAGCAGCCGGGACAGAACTAATGCAAAACTGTTTTTT.

This clonotype has at least ten counts. J is TRBJ2-2 and V is TRBV27; D may be TRBD1 (6 bases). The CDR3 totals 15 residues. The germline CDR1 and CDR2 sequences are MNHEY and SMNVEV (reference sequence). V was pared by 6 bases and J by 1 base, with 12 bases between. The CDR3 DNA sequence: TGTGCCAGCAGGAAAAGGACAGAGAACACCGGGGAGCTGTTTTTT. Translation gives CASRKRTENTGELFF.